Listed below are T cell receptor beta chains from one sample, sequenced in a study of T cells after yellow fever vaccination. TCRdb itself ran the 5' RACE reads through MiXCR, one entry per CDR3 protein. The repertoire consists of 300,000 to 400,000 distinct CDR3 sequences, with roughly 8.7% occurring once and the leading ten covering around 17%. The sequenced sample was PBMCs, obtained on the day of the first yellow fever vaccination. The receptors here all came from a man in his late teens or twenties who received the YFV17D yellow fever vaccine. CDR3s include the opening cysteine and the closing phenylalanine or tryptophan. Fields, in order: CDR3 length, D gene, V gene, clone size, J gene, CDR3 DNA, CDR3 protein. The D gene is left open where the match is weak. Clone size is not always given. Where it is, it says once, few, many or a class for expanded clones.

CDR3 length: 15
D gene: .
V gene: TRBV21-1
clone size: few
J gene: TRBJ2-1
CDR3 DNA: TGTGCCAGCAGCCCGGGTAGCGGGGGTTGGGGTGAGCAGTTCTTC
CDR3 protein: CASSPGSGGWGEQFF

CDR3 length: 15
D gene: .
V gene: TRBV5-1
clone size: .
J gene: TRBJ2-5
CDR3 DNA: TGCGCCAGCAGCGAATGGGCCAAGGCTGGAGAGACCCAGTACTTC
CDR3 protein: CASSEWAKAGETQYF

CDR3 length: 14
D gene: .
V gene: TRBV4-1
clone size: many
J gene: TRBJ1-2
CDR3 DNA: TGCGCCAGCAGCCAAGCCCCCGGGGGCGATGGCTACACCTTC
CDR3 protein: CASSQAPGGDGYTF

CDR3 length: 18
D gene: .
V gene: TRBV11-2
clone size: many
J gene: TRBJ2-4
CDR3 DNA: TGTGCCAGCAGCTTAGTATCGGGCAGGACGCTAGCCAAAAACATTCAGTACTTC
CDR3 protein: CASSLVSGRTLAKNIQYF

CDR3 length: 13
D gene: .
V gene: TRBV29-1
clone size: .
J gene: TRBJ2-5
CDR3 DNA: TGCAGCGTTGAGGGCCAGATCGGGGAGACCCAGTACTTC
CDR3 protein: CSVEGQIGETQYF

CDR3 length: 17
D gene: .
V gene: TRBV7-9
clone size: .
J gene: TRBJ1-1
CDR3 DNA: TGTGCCAGCAGCTTAGTAGGTACGCCACCCGTGAACACTGAAGCTTTCTTT
CDR3 protein: CASSLVGTPPVNTEAFF

CDR3 length: 12
D gene: .
V gene: TRBV4-3
clone size: many
J gene: TRBJ1-4
CDR3 DNA: TGCGCCAGCTCCGCCGGTAGGGAAAAACTGTTTTTT
CDR3 protein: CASSAGREKLFF

CDR3 length: 16
D gene: TRBD1
V gene: TRBV4-2
clone size: few
J gene: TRBJ1-5
CDR3 DNA: TGTGCCAGCAGCCAACCAGGGACAGTGTTCAATCAGCCCCAGCATTTT
CDR3 protein: CASSQPGTVFNQPQHF

CDR3 length: 12
D gene: .
V gene: TRBV11-2
clone size: few
J gene: TRBJ2-1
CDR3 DNA: TGTGCCAGCAGCTCCCCAGTACTGGAGCAGTTCTTC
CDR3 protein: CASSSPVLEQFF

CDR3 length: 13
D gene: .
V gene: TRBV10-3
clone size: few
J gene: TRBJ2-3
CDR3 DNA: TGTGCCATCAGTGCCCCCCGTACAGATACGCAGTATTTT
CDR3 protein: CAISAPRTDTQYF

CDR3 length: 14
D gene: TRBD1
V gene: TRBV7-9
clone size: few
J gene: TRBJ1-6
CDR3 DNA: TGTGCCAGCAGCTGGGACAGGGATCCTCCACCCCTCCACTTT
CDR3 protein: CASSWDRDPPPLHF

CDR3 length: 16
D gene: .
V gene: TRBV2
clone size: once
J gene: TRBJ2-2
CDR3 DNA: TGTGCCAGCAGTCGACAACGGGGGTCGGGGACCGGGGAGCTGTTTTTT
CDR3 protein: CASSRQRGSGTGELFF

CDR3 length: 15
D gene: .
V gene: TRBV4-3
clone size: .
J gene: TRBJ1-4
CDR3 DNA: TGCGCCAGCAGCCAATGGGGGAATTCTAATGAAAAACTGTTTTTT
CDR3 protein: CASSQWGNSNEKLFF

CDR3 length: 16
D gene: TRBD2
V gene: TRBV5-4
clone size: few
J gene: TRBJ2-5
CDR3 DNA: TGTGCCAGCAGCTGGGGGGGGATGGTCGTTGGAGAGACCCAGTACTTC
CDR3 protein: CASSWGGMVVGETQYF

CDR3 length: 12
D gene: .
V gene: TRBV12-3/TRBV12-4
clone size: .
J gene: TRBJ2-1
CDR3 DNA: TGTGCCAGCAGTGCAGGGGTCCTGAGGCAGTTCTTC
CDR3 protein: CASSAGVLRQFF

CDR3 length: 16
D gene: .
V gene: TRBV6-5
clone size: many
J gene: TRBJ1-2
CDR3 DNA: TGTGCCAGCAGTTACTCAATAGGCTCAAATCCCTATGGCTACACCTTC
CDR3 protein: CASSYSIGSNPYGYTF

CDR3 length: 15
D gene: .
V gene: TRBV9
clone size: .
J gene: TRBJ2-2
CDR3 DNA: TGTGCCAGCAGCGTAGAGGGCAGGAACACCGGGGAGCTGTTTTTT
CDR3 protein: CASSVEGRNTGELFF

CDR3 length: 13
D gene: .
V gene: TRBV5-1
clone size: .
J gene: TRBJ2-7
CDR3 DNA: TGCGCCAGCAGCCAAGTTGGGGGCTACGAGCAGTACTTC
CDR3 protein: CASSQVGGYEQYF

CDR3 length: 15
D gene: TRBD2
V gene: TRBV5-4
clone size: few
J gene: TRBJ2-3
CDR3 DNA: TGTGCCAGCAGCTTCCTAGCGGGGAAGATAGATACGCAGTATTTT
CDR3 protein: CASSFLAGKIDTQYF

CDR3 length: 14
D gene: .
V gene: TRBV7-6
clone size: many
J gene: TRBJ2-5
CDR3 DNA: TGTGCCAGCAGCTTATACCAGGGCCAAGAGACCCAGTACTTC
CDR3 protein: CASSLYQGQETQYF

CDR3 length: 14
D gene: .
V gene: TRBV7-9
clone size: few
J gene: TRBJ2-3
CDR3 DNA: TGTGCCAGCAGCTTAGGTCTTCCGGTGGATACGCAGTATTTT
CDR3 protein: CASSLGLPVDTQYF

CDR3 length: 13
D gene: .
V gene: TRBV29-1
clone size: few
J gene: TRBJ2-3
CDR3 DNA: TGCAGCGTTGCGGGGTGGGGCACAGATACGCAGTATTTT
CDR3 protein: CSVAGWGTDTQYF

CDR3 length: 14
D gene: TRBD1
V gene: TRBV18
clone size: few
J gene: TRBJ1-6
CDR3 DNA: TGTGCCAGCTCACCAGACAGGGCAGGCGCACCCCTCCACTTT
CDR3 protein: CASSPDRAGAPLHF

CDR3 length: 18
D gene: TRBD2
V gene: TRBV11-1
clone size: .
J gene: TRBJ2-1
CDR3 DNA: TGTGCCAGCATCACTAGCGGGGGGGCCCGGTCGATCGGGTATGAGCAGTTCTTC
CDR3 protein: CASITSGGARSIGYEQFF

CDR3 length: 14
D gene: .
V gene: TRBV4-3
clone size: .
J gene: TRBJ2-5
CDR3 DNA: TGCGCCAGCAGCCGTCCCGGACATCTCGAGACCCAGTACTTC
CDR3 protein: CASSRPGHLETQYF

CDR3 length: 13
D gene: .
V gene: TRBV5-1
clone size: .
J gene: TRBJ2-5
CDR3 DNA: TGCGCCAGCAGCTTGGTAGGACAAGAGACCCGGTACTTC
CDR3 protein: CASSLVGQETRYF

CDR3 length: 14
D gene: .
V gene: TRBV3-1
clone size: .
J gene: TRBJ1-2
CDR3 DNA: TGTGCCAGCAGCCGCTCAGGAAACAACTATGGCTACACCTTC
CDR3 protein: CASSRSGNNYGYTF

CDR3 length: 16
D gene: TRBD2
V gene: TRBV12-3/TRBV12-4
clone size: few
J gene: TRBJ2-1
CDR3 DNA: TGTGCCAGCAGTCCTGACACGGGGGGTCTCTACAATGAGCAGTTCTTC
CDR3 protein: CASSPDTGGLYNEQFF

CDR3 length: 13
D gene: .
V gene: TRBV5-1
clone size: few
J gene: TRBJ2-2
CDR3 DNA: TGCGCCAGCAGCTCCCTGCGGGCCGGGGAGCTGTTTTTT
CDR3 protein: CASSSLRAGELFF

CDR3 length: 14
D gene: .
V gene: TRBV2
clone size: few
J gene: TRBJ1-4
CDR3 DNA: TGTGCCAGCAGTGAAATGGACAGTAGGAAAAAACTGTTTTTT
CDR3 protein: CASSEMDSRKKLFF

CDR3 length: 14
D gene: .
V gene: TRBV20-1
clone size: .
J gene: TRBJ2-4
CDR3 DNA: TGCAGTGCTTCAGATGGGCTAGCCAAAAACATTCAGTACTTC
CDR3 protein: CSASDGLAKNIQYF

CDR3 length: 14
D gene: .
V gene: TRBV7-8
clone size: .
J gene: TRBJ2-1
CDR3 DNA: TGTGCCAGCAGCTTAAGGGGGGACCCCAATGAGCAGTTCTTC
CDR3 protein: CASSLRGDPNEQFF

CDR3 length: 13
D gene: .
V gene: TRBV19
clone size: .
J gene: TRBJ2-5
CDR3 DNA: TGTGCCCTAAGCTGGGGGGAGCAAGAGACCCAGTACTTC
CDR3 protein: CALSWGEQETQYF

CDR3 length: 17
D gene: TRBD2
V gene: TRBV7-2
clone size: .
J gene: TRBJ2-3
CDR3 DNA: TGTGCCAGCAGCCTTAGCGGGGGGGCCTCCTACACAGATACGCAGTATTTT
CDR3 protein: CASSLSGGASYTDTQYF

CDR3 length: 17
D gene: TRBD2
V gene: TRBV6-2/TRBV6-3
clone size: many
J gene: TRBJ2-1
CDR3 DNA: TGTGCCAGCAGACAACTAGCGAACACCCCCTACTACAATGAGCAGTTCTTC
CDR3 protein: CASRQLANTPYYNEQFF

CDR3 length: 17
D gene: TRBD2
V gene: TRBV12-3/TRBV12-4
clone size: few
J gene: TRBJ2-1
CDR3 DNA: TGTGCCAGCAGTACACCGGGGGGAAGCGGGGGGCGAAATGAGCAGTTCTTC
CDR3 protein: CASSTPGGSGGRNEQFF

CDR3 length: 15
D gene: TRBD1
V gene: TRBV5-1
clone size: .
J gene: TRBJ1-6
CDR3 DNA: TGCGCCAGCAGCAATTCGCCGGGACAGTCTTCACCCCTCCACTTT
CDR3 protein: CASSNSPGQSSPLHF

CDR3 length: 14
D gene: .
V gene: TRBV5-1
clone size: many
J gene: TRBJ2-3
CDR3 DNA: TGCGCCAGCAGCTTGGGGGTAGACACAGATACGCAGTATTTT
CDR3 protein: CASSLGVDTDTQYF

CDR3 length: 16
D gene: .
V gene: TRBV5-1
clone size: many
J gene: TRBJ2-3
CDR3 DNA: TGCGCCAGCAGCTTGAAAGGGTCCCATAGCACAGATACGCAGTATTTT
CDR3 protein: CASSLKGSHSTDTQYF

CDR3 length: 17
D gene: TRBD1
V gene: TRBV7-9
clone size: few
J gene: TRBJ1-6
CDR3 DNA: TGTGCCAGCAGCAAATGGACAGGACTCTCCTATAATTCACCCCTCCACTTT
CDR3 protein: CASSKWTGLSYNSPLHF

CDR3 length: 12
D gene: .
V gene: TRBV7-3
clone size: few
J gene: TRBJ2-3
CDR3 DNA: TGTGCCAGCAGCCAGACTTCAGATACGCAGTATTTT
CDR3 protein: CASSQTSDTQYF

CDR3 length: 18
D gene: .
V gene: TRBV3-1
clone size: .
J gene: TRBJ2-6
CDR3 DNA: TGTGCCAGCAGCCAAGATTTAGGGAGTTGGTCTGGGGCCAACGTCCTGACTTTC
CDR3 protein: CASSQDLGSWSGANVLTF

CDR3 length: 13
D gene: .
V gene: TRBV6-5
clone size: few
J gene: TRBJ1-1
CDR3 DNA: TGTGCCAGCAGTTACTCGAGTCCGTTGGAAGCTTTCTTT
CDR3 protein: CASSYSSPLEAFF

CDR3 length: 16
D gene: .
V gene: TRBV6-1
clone size: .
J gene: TRBJ2-1
CDR3 DNA: TGTGCCAGCAGTGCCCTCCTCGGGGGCCGGGGGAATGAGCAGTTCTTC
CDR3 protein: CASSALLGGRGNEQFF

CDR3 length: 15
D gene: .
V gene: TRBV6-5
clone size: .
J gene: TRBJ1-1
CDR3 DNA: TGTGCCAGCAGTTACTCGATTTCGTTTCGGACTGAAGCTTTCTTT
CDR3 protein: CASSYSISFRTEAFF

CDR3 length: 17
D gene: TRBD1
V gene: TRBV6-1
clone size: .
J gene: TRBJ2-3
CDR3 DNA: TGTGCCAGCAGTCCACTAGGGACAGGGATGTTGACAGATACGCAGTATTTT
CDR3 protein: CASSPLGTGMLTDTQYF

CDR3 length: 16
D gene: TRBD2
V gene: TRBV12-3/TRBV12-4
clone size: many
J gene: TRBJ2-1
CDR3 DNA: TGTGCCAGCAGTTTAGGCGGGGGACTTACTAACAATGAGCAGTTCTTC
CDR3 protein: CASSLGGGLTNNEQFF

CDR3 length: 14
D gene: TRBD1
V gene: TRBV12-3/TRBV12-4
clone size: many
J gene: TRBJ2-5
CDR3 DNA: TGTGCCAGCAGTCCAGACAGGGTCGAAGAGACCCAGTACTTC
CDR3 protein: CASSPDRVEETQYF

CDR3 length: 15
D gene: TRBD2
V gene: TRBV7-2
clone size: .
J gene: TRBJ2-5
CDR3 DNA: TGTGCCAGCAGCCAGGCTAGCGGGGGCCGGGAGACCCAGTACTTC
CDR3 protein: CASSQASGGRETQYF

CDR3 length: 16
D gene: .
V gene: TRBV5-4
clone size: .
J gene: TRBJ2-3
CDR3 DNA: TGTGCCAGCAGCTGGGGGGACCCACACAGCACAGATACGCAGTATTTT
CDR3 protein: CASSWGDPHSTDTQYF